Shown below are 25 T cell receptor beta chains from a single sample sequenced in a study of post-analysis software for immune sequencing data. Antigens of these TCRs are unknown. Study findings and constraints: About 5 TRBV segments appeared more often in patients than in controls, and TRBV5-6, TRBV5-1 and TRBV20-1 were among these.

Unique-molecular-identifier-tagged TCR beta cDNA libraries were used. A single record per CDR3 protein comes from TCRdb applying MiXCR to the PCR reads. The top ten clones hold 11% of a sample with roughly 650,000 distinct CDR3 sequences, over 45% of them seen once. What was sequenced was blood. The receptor source for this set is a girl aged 2 to 10 with multiple sclerosis.

The chain links TRBV20-1 to TRBJ2-1, with D possibly TRBD2 on 6 matching bases. Germline CDR1 and CDR2: DFQATT and SNEGSKA (reference sequence). The CDR3 is 14 amino acids. Trimming removed 6 bases from V and 5 bases from J, with 17 bases in between. The CDR3 loop reads CSAPDSTGDNEQFF. The CDR3 nucleotides read TGCAGTGCCCCAGACTCAACGGGGGACAATGAGCAGTTCTTC.

In this sample, this clonotype turned up once. The V gene is TRBV27, the J gene TRBJ2-5; D is unclear. The better agreement between TRBJ2-7 and the DNA end casts doubt on the J call. CDR1 is MNHEY and CDR2 is SMNVEV in the germline V gene (reference sequence). The length of the CDR3 is 16 residues. This CDR3 reads CASSFGPDPRSIEQYF. As DNA, the CDR3 is TGTGCCAGCAGTTTTGGCCCCGACCCTAGATCGATCGAGCAGTACTTC.

This clonotype was recorded only once. The chain employs TRBV2 and TRBJ2-5, with D hard to call. This CDR3 contains 11 residues. Germline V gene lookup returns CDR1 SNHLY and CDR2 FYNNEI. Trimming left V 6 bases short and J 6 bases short, with 8 bases between. The CDR3 region is CASRPEKTQYF. The CDR3 DNA sequence: TGTGCCAGCAGACCAGAGAAGACCCAGTACTTC.

As for this clonotype: Because the CDR3 is missing its conserved closing phenylalanine or tryptophan, this is likely a read error. The chain uses TRBV7-2 and TRBJ2-4; maybe TRBD1 (6 bases). The J call may be in error: the DNA end matches TRBJ2-5 better. The CDR3 loop spans 13 amino acids. Germline V gene lookup returns CDR1 SGHTA and CDR2 FQGNSA. CDR3 residues: CASSAPRGETQYC. Here the CDR3 DNA reads TGTGCCAGCAGCGCACCCAGGGGAGAGACCCAGTACTGC.

The rearrangement links TRBV10-3 to TRBJ2-1; TRBD2 matches 12 bases. The germline gives CDR1 ENHRY, CDR2 SYGVKD. This CDR3 is built from 17 residues. Trimming removed 4 bases from V and 5 bases from J; junction bases left unmatched: 9. CDR3 coding DNA: TGTGCCATCAGTGGTGCCGGGACTAGCGGGCACCACAATGAGCAGTTCTTC. This gives the protein CAISGAGTSGHHNEQFF.

The rearrangement joins TRBV24-1 to TRBJ2-3; TRBD1 agrees at 10 bases. Trimming removed 2 bases from V and 5 bases from J; junction bases left unmatched: 9. Per germline, CDR1 KGHDR and CDR2 SFDVKD. This CDR3 has 17 residues. The CDR3 DNA follows: TGTGCCACCAGTGATTGGACAGGGGGTGAGCCGGAAGATACGCAGTATTTT. Its protein is CATSDWTGGEPEDTQYF.

A remark on this clonotype: The junction departs from germline at one end; a sequencing error may be responsible. The V gene is TRBV5-1, the J gene TRBJ1-2; D gene unclear. Germline assignment: CDR1 SGHRS and CDR2 YFSETQ. There are 14 residues in the CDR3. The CDR3 DNA reads TGCACCAGCAGGTTCGCTTTCCGAAACTATGGCTACACCTTC. Its protein product is CTSRFAFRNYGYTF.

This clonotype was seen only a few times. The chain has TRBV5-1 and TRBJ2-6; D uncertain. This CDR3 region has 16 residues. The V gene lost 0 bases and the J gene lost 0 bases, with 7 bases spanning the gap. CDR1 is SGHRS and CDR2 is YFSETQ in the germline V gene. The CDR3 coding sequence is TGCGCCAGCAGCTTGGTGGGCACCTCTGGGGCCAACGTCCTGACTTTC. This translates into CASSLVGTSGANVLTF.

J is TRBJ2-3 and V is TRBV10-3; 9 nucleotides match TRBD2. Germline values: CDR1 ENHRY, CDR2 SYGVKD. Trimming took 4 bases from V and 1 from J; bases not matched to a gene: 6. This CDR3 has 16 amino acids. CDR3 sequence: CAISADERGGTDTQYF. CDR3 nucleotides: TGTGCCATCAGTGCGGACGAGCGGGGGGGCACAGATACGCAGTATTTT.

This chain joins TRBV3-1 and TRBJ2-3, with 8 positions matching TRBD2. V was pared by 0 bases and J by 4 bases, with 6 bases of the junction left unmatched. The CDR3 is made up of 16 amino acids. CDR1 and CDR2 from the germline V gene are LGHDT and YNNKEL (reference sequence). Written as DNA, the CDR3 is TGTGCCAGCAGCCAAGATCCGGCGGGAGGATCAGATACGCAGTATTTT. This codes for CASSQDPAGGSDTQYF.

The chain joins TRBV4-1 to TRBJ2-1, with 9 positions matching TRBD2. Germline lookup yields CDR1 MGHRA and CDR2 YSYEKL. Losses at the gene ends were 4 bases for V and 4 bases for J; bases not matched to a gene: 14. The CDR3 is made up of 18 amino acids. CDR3 amino acids: CASSRSESTSGGYNEQFF. As DNA, the CDR3 is TGCGCCAGCAGCCGATCAGAGTCGACTAGCGGAGGGTACAATGAGCAGTTCTTC.

This clonotype was seen only once. This rearrangement joins TRBV7-2 to TRBJ2-1, with 7 bases aligning to TRBD2. The CDR3 is 14 amino acids. CDR1 SGHTA and CDR2 FQGNSA come from the germline V gene. Losses at the gene ends were 3 bases for V and 7 bases for J; bases not matched to a gene: 6. DNA for the CDR3: TGTGCCAGCAGCTTCCCGGGGGGAGGGAATGAGCAGTTCTTC. Translating it yields CASSFPGGGNEQFF.

The chain links TRBV27 to TRBJ2-5; D is ambiguous. The CDR3 consists of 14 residues. Germline CDR1 is MNHEY and CDR2 is SMNVEV (reference sequence). Trimming stripped 0 bases from V and 4 bases from J, with 9 bases between. The CDR3 DNA sequence: TGTGCCAGCAGTTTATCTCCTAGGACAGAGACCCAGTACTTC. Amino acids: CASSLSPRTETQYF.

This clonotype has only a few counts. The rearrangement uses TRBV7-2 and TRBJ2-5, with D uncertain. CDR3 length: 14 amino acids. Germline CDR1 SGHTA, CDR2 FQGNSA. Trimming took off 1 base at V and 2 bases at J, with 8 bases between the two ends. CDR3 nucleotide sequence: TGTGCCAGCAGCTTAGACGGTCATCAAGAGACCCAGTACTTC. Its translation is CASSLDGHQETQYF.

This chain links TRBV10-2 with TRBJ2-7, with TRBD2 matching over 14 bases. The germline V gene encodes CDR1 WSHSY and CDR2 SAAADI. CDR3 length: 16 residues. V was clipped by 8 bases and J by 6 bases; unmatched bases: 12. CDR3 in DNA: TGCGCCAGCGCCGTTGTCGGGACTAGCGGGAGTAGCGAGCAGTACTTC. Its protein product is CASAVVGTSGSSEQYF.

Only a few counts were recorded for this clonotype. The chain carries TRBV5-6 and TRBJ1-5; D not certain. The CDR3 is made up of 12 amino acids. The V end was cut by 4 bases, the J end by 7 bases, with 9 bases between. Germline V gene data show CDR1 as SGHDT and CDR2 as YYEEEE. The DNA for the CDR3 is TGTGCCAGCAGCCTCGGTAGGCAGCCCCAGCATTTT. The encoded protein is CASSLGRQPQHF. The full variable domain, in which reference TRBV5-6 and TRBJ1-5 provide the parts outside the CDR3, is DAGVTQSPTHLIKTRGQQVTLRCSPKSGHDTVSWYQQALGQGPQFIFQYYEEEERQRGNFPDRFSGHQFPNYSSELNVNALLLGDSALYLCASSLGRQPQHFGDGTRLSIL.

The rearrangement joins TRBV29-1 to TRBJ1-1; unclear D gene. Trimming left V 2 bases short and J 1 base short, with 11 bases between. The CDR3 consists of 14 residues. The germline CDR1 and CDR2 sequences are SQVTM and ANQGSEA. CDR3 loop: CSVEKWARNTEAFF. In nucleotides, the CDR3 is TGCAGCGTTGAAAAATGGGCGAGGAACACTGAAGCTTTCTTT. The whole variable domain, filled in from reference TRBV29-1 and TRBJ1-1, reads SAVISQKPSRDICQRGTSLTIQCQVDSQVTMMFWYRQQPGQSLTLIATANQGSEATYESGFVIDKFPISRPNLTFSTLTVSNMSPEDSSIYLCSVEKWARNTEAFFGQGTRLTVV.

This clonotype was observed a few times. V usage is TRBV28 and J usage is TRBJ2-1; D gene unclear. V gave up 5 bases and J gave up 3 bases, with 8 bases separating them. Germline CDR1 and CDR2: MDHEN and SYDVKM. The CDR3 totals 13 residues. The CDR3, as DNA: TGTGCCAGCAGTGGGCAGAGCTACAATGAGCAGTTCTTC. It is translated as CASSGQSYNEQFF.

V gene TRBV20-1 combines with J gene TRBJ1-1, with D perhaps TRBD1 (5 bases). Germline V gene data show CDR1 as DFQATT and CDR2 as SNEGSKA (reference sequence). V was shortened by 0 bases and J by 3 bases, with 14 bases between the two germline ends. This CDR3 is 15 amino acids long. In DNA form, the CDR3 reads TGCAGTGCTAGAGACCCCGGGACCTTGGACACTGAAGCTTTCTTT. Translating gives CSARDPGTLDTEAFF.

The chain combines TRBV6-6 with TRBJ1-5, with a tentative D call TRBD1 (6 bases). V lost 6 bases and J 3 bases, leaving 18 bases between the germline ends. The germline CDR1 and CDR2 sequences are MNHNY and SVGAGI (reference sequence). The CDR3 loop spans 16 amino acids. CDR3 sequence (DNA): TGTGCCAGCAGAGCTACAGGGTTCTACTCCAATCAGCCCCAGCATTTT. Its translation is CASRATGFYSNQPQHF.

The CDR3 DNA is TGTGCCAGCAGCGAGAAAGCGGAGGAGCTCACTGAAGCTTTCTTT. Translation gives CASSEKAEELTEAFF. The chain carries TRBV5-6 and TRBJ1-1; no firm D call. The CDR3 extends over 15 amino acids. Germline CDR1 is SGHDT and CDR2 is YYEEEE. Trimming stripped 4 bases from V and 4 bases from J, with 17 bases between.

A single count supports this clonotype. The chain uses TRBV12-3 or TRBV12-4 and TRBJ1-3, with no clear D. Between the trimmed V and J ends, which lost 7 bases and 3 bases, there was a span of 4 bases. The CDR3 sequence is 11 residues long. The CDR3 DNA is TGTGCCAGCAAGGTTGGAAACACCATATATTTT. Its translation: CASKVGNTIYF.

The chain has TRBV15 and TRBJ1-1, with 7 bases matching TRBD1. The germline gives CDR1 LNHNV, CDR2 YYDKDF (reference sequence). V lost 11 bases to trimming and J lost 5 bases; unmatched junction nucleotides: 14. The CDR3 runs 14 residues. The CDR3 coding sequence is TGTGCCGCTAGACAGGGAAGTGTCCGTACTGAAGCTTTCTTT. Amino acid sequence: CAARQGSVRTEAFF.

J is TRBJ2-1 and V is TRBV7-2; TRBD2 matches at 15 bases. Germline V gene sequence: CDR1 SGHTA, CDR2 FQGNSA. The CDR3 consists of 19 residues. The ends lost 2 bases at V and 0 bases at J; junction bases unmatched: 5. CDR3 bases: TGTGCCAGCAGCTTAAGAAGGACTAGCGGGGGGGCCTCCTACAATGAGCAGTTCTTC. Translation gives CASSLRRTSGGASYNEQFF.

This clonotype has just one count. The rearrangement uses TRBV6-6 and TRBJ2-1; D ambiguous. The CDR3 covers 14 residues. Germline V CDR1 and CDR2: MNHNY, SVGAGI (reference sequence). V was shortened by 8 bases and J by 7 bases, with 18 bases between the two germline ends. The CDR3 DNA sequence: TGTGCCAGCGGCCAGCAAGGTGTTAGGAATGAGCAGTTCTTC. Translating it yields CASGQQGVRNEQFF.